This T cell receptor beta chain was identified in a study of blood T cell repertoires in COVID-19 (dated by TCRdb to about 2020). Study-wide context: Samples covering the acute and convalescent phases of COVID-19 were provided by collaborators in the United States, Italy and Spain. The prospective study material was composed of cDNA or gDNA derived from T cells, B-cell-depleted T cells, or PBMCs. Subjects who had been exposed to COVID-19, were actively infected with it, or had recovered from it provided the deeply sampled blood TCRbeta repertoires that made up the dataset. The repertoires were made available in a free public database intended to serve as a resource for research on the immune response to SARS-CoV-2. The samples were drawn from two sources: the first 160 participants of the ongoing ImmuneRACE study, and 1,200 or so subjects contributed by 6 global collaborators. Sample metadata almost always included a de-identified subject ID, COVID-19 status, age in years and sex. Where available, HLA class I and class II types were taken from metadata supplied by the sample provider and were not determined by assay-based typing.

Summary of the overall study and its limitations: How much clinical and demographic metadata was included differed by source and by participant, and the metadata was provided uncurated.

To note about this clone: Its antigen target is currently unknown. The sample holds no much larger clone one base away, and base qualities are not on file.

Whole blood was collected in K2EDTA tubes by collaborating institutions according to the institutions' own protocols. Collaborator samples were shipped for TCRbeta analysis as frozen whole blood, isolated PBMCs, or DNA extracted from either sample type. TCRbeta CDR3 regions were amplified from genomic DNA using the immunoSEQ Assay, a bias-controlled multiplex PCR. As for the authors' bioinformatics: The number of nucleated cells in each sample was estimated from the amplification of reference gene primers within the assay. To quantify the absolute abundance of each unique TCRbeta CDR3 rearrangement, sequence reads were collapsed and filtered. Productive Simpson clonality was computed per sample as the square root of Simpson's diversity index over productive rearrangements. The clones in this table, taken by TCRdb from immuneACCESS, are in-frame only. Not every clone is retained; where verified, under half of the shortfall comes from an unresolved V gene, and the cause of the rest is unknown. The DNA gave D and trimming, while V, J and clone size come from that table. The sample includes more than 200,000 clones, with roughly nine tenths observed a single time. The ten biggest clones cover around 1.6% of the sample.

V is reduced by 0 bases and J by 4 bases, leaving a spacing of 10 bases between them. Per the germline V gene (reference sequence), SGHNT is the CDR1 and YYREEE is the CDR2. The CDR3 numbers 14 residues from cysteine through phenylalanine. Just CDR3 DNA is preserved here, 42 bases in frame from base 1. The sample comprised peripheral blood. The TCR originated in an older man with acute or convalescent COVID-19. The chain is made from TRBV5-4 and TRBJ1-2; a tentative D match to TRBD1 spans 6 bases. For the CDR3, the sequence is CASSLAGQPYGYTF. The sequenced DNA is TGTGCCAGCAGCTTGGCAGGACAGCCCTATGGCTACACCTTC.